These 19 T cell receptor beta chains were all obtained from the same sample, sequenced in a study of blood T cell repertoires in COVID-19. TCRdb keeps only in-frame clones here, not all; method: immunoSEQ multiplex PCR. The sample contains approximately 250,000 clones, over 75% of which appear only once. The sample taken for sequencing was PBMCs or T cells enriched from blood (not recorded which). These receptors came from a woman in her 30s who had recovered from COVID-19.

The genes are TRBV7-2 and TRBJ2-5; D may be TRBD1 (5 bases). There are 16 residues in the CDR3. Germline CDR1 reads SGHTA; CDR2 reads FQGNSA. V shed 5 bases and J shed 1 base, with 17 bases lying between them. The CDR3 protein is CASSLGPWGLQETQYF. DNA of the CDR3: TGTGCCAGCAGCCTAGGACCCTGGGGCCTCCAAGAGACCCAGTACTTC.

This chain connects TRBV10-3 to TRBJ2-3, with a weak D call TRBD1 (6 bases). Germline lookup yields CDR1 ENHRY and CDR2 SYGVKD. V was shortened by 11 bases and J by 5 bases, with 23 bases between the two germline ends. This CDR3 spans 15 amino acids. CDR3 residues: CASRDAGVIIDTQYF. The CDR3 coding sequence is TGTGCCTCCAGGGATGCAGGGGTGATTATAGATACGCAGTATTTT.

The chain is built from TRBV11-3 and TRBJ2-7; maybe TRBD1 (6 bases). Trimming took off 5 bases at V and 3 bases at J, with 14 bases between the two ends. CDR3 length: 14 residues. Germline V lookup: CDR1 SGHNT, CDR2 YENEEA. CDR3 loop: CASSPDSRDYEQYF. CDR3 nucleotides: TGTGCCAGCAGCCCGGACAGTCGGGACTACGAGCAGTACTTC. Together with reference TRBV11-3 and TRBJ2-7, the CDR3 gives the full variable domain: EAGVVQSPRYKIIEKKQPVAFWCNPISGHNTLYWYLQNLGQGPELLIRYENEEAVDDSQLPKDRFSAERLKGVDSTLKIQPAELGDSAVYLCASSPDSRDYEQYFGPGTRLTVT.

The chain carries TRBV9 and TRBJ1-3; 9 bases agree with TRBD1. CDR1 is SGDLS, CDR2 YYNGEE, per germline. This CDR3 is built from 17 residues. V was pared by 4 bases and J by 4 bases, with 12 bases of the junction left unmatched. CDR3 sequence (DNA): TGTGCCAGCAGCATCCACAGGGGGCCATCGGAGGGAAACACCATATATTTT. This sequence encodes CASSIHRGPSEGNTIYF.

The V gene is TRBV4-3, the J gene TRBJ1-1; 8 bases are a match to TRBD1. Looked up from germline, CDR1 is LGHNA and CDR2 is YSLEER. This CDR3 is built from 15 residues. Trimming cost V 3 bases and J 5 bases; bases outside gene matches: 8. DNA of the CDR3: TGCGCCAGCAGCCACGGCGGACAGGGAGGAACTGAAGCTTTCTTT. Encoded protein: CASSHGGQGGTEAFF.

The chain's CDR3 is CSAGTGRMNTEAFF. DNA of the CDR3: TGCAGCGCCGGGACAGGGCGAATGAACACTGAAGCTTTCTTT. The rearrangement links TRBV29-1 to TRBJ1-1, with TRBD1 identical over 9 bases. CDR1 is SQVTM, CDR2 ANQGSEA, per germline. The CDR3 consists of 14 residues. V lost 7 bases, J lost 0 bases, and 6 bases stayed unmatched.

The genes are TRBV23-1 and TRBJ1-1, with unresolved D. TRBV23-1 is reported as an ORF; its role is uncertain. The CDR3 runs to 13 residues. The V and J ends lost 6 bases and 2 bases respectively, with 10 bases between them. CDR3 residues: CASSRYSNTEAFF. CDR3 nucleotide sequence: TGCGCCAGCAGCCGTTACTCAAACACTGAAGCTTTCTTT.

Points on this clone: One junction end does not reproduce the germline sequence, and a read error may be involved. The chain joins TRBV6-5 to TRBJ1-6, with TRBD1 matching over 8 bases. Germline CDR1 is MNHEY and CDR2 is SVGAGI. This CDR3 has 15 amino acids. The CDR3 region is CASRYSTGANSPLHF. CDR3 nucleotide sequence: TGTGCCAGCAGGTACTCGACAGGGGCAAATTCACCCCTCCACTTT.

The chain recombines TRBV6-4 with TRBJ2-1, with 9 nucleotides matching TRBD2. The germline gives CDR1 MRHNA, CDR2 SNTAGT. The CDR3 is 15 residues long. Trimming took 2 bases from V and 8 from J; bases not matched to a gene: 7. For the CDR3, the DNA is TGTGCCAGCAGTGACGACCCAGGGACTAGCCATGAGCAGTTCTTC. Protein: CASSDDPGTSHEQFF.

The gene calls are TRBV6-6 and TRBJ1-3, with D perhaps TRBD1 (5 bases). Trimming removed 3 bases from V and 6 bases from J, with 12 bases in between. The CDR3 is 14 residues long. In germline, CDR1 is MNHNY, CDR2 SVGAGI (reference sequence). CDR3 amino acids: CASSYGGQANTIYF. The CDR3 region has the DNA TGTGCCAGCAGTTATGGTGGACAAGCAAACACCATATATTTT.

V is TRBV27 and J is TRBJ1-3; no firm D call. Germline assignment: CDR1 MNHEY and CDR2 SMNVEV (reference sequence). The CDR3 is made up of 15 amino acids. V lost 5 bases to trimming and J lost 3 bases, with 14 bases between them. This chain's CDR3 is CASSSGRRLGNTIYF. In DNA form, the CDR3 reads TGTGCCAGCAGTAGCGGACGGAGACTTGGAAACACCATATATTTT.

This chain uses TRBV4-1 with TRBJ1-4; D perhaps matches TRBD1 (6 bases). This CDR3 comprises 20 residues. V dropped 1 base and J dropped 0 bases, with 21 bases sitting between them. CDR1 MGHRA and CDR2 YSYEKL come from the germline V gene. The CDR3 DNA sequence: TGCGCCAGCAGCCAAGCTCGCCATCGCAGGGGTGGAGCAACTAATGAAAAACTGTTTTTT. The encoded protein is CASSQARHRRGGATNEKLFF.

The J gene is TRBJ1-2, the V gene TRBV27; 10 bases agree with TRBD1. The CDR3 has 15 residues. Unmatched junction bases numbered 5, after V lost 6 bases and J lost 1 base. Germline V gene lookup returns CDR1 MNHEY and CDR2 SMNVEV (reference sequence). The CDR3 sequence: CASRRGQGYNYGYTF. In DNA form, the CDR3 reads TGTGCCAGCAGACGGGGACAGGGGTATAACTATGGCTACACCTTC.

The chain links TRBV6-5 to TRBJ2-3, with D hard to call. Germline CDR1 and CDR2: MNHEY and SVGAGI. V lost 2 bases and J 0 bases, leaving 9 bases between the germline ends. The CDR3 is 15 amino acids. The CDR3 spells CASSYRFTSTDTQYF. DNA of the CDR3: TGTGCCAGCAGTTACAGATTCACTAGCACAGATACGCAGTATTTT.

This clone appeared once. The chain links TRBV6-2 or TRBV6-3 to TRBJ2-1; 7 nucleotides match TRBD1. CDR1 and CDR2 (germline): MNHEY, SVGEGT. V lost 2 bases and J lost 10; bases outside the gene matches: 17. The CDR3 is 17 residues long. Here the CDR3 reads CASSYPDRRKSPIEQFF. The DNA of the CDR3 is TGTGCCAGCAGTTACCCGGACAGGCGAAAATCCCCCATAGAGCAGTTCTTC.

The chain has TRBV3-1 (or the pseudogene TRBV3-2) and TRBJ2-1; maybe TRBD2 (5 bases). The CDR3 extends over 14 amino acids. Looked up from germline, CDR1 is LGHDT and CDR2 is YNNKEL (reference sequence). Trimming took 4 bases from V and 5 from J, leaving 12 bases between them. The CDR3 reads CASSPGWRDNEQFF. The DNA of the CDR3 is TGTGCCAGCAGCCCCGGATGGCGGGACAATGAGCAGTTCTTC.

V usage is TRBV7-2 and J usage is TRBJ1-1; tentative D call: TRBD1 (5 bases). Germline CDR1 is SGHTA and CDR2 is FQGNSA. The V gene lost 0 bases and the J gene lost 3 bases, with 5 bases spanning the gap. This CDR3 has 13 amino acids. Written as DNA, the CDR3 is TGTGCCAGCAGCTTAGCAGGGGACACTGAAGCTTTCTTT. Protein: CASSLAGDTEAFF. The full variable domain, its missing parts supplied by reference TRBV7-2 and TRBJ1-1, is GAGVSQSPSNKVTEKGKDVELRCDPISGHTALYWYRQSLGQGLEFLIYFQGNSAPDKSGLPSDRFSAERTGGSVSTLTIQRTQQEDSAVYLCASSLAGDTEAFFGQGTRLTVV.

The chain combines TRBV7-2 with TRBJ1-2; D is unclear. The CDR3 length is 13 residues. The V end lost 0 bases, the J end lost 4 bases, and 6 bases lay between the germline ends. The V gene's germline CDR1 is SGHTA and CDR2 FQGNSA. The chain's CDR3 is CASSLAQLYGYTF. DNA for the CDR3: TGTGCCAGCAGCTTAGCACAGCTCTATGGCTACACCTTC.

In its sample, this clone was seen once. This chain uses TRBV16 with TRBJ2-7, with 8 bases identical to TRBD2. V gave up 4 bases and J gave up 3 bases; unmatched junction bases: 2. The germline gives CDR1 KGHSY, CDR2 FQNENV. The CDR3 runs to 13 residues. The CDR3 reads CASSPGGGYEQYF. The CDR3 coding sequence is TGTGCCAGCAGCCCCGGGGGGGGCTACGAGCAGTACTTC. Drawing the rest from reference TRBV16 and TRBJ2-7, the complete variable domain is GEEVAQTPKHLVRGEGQKAKLYCAPIKGHSYVFWYQQVLKNEFKFLISFQNENVFDETGMPKERFSAKCLPNSPCSLEIQATKLEDSAVYFCASSPGGGYEQYFGPGTRLTVT.